A single sample gave rise to the 5 T cell receptor beta chains below, sequenced in a study of shared clonotypes between healthy human individuals. Data came from immunoSEQ multiplex PCR; TCRdb stores just in-frame clones and leaves some out. The data show some 1.5 million clones, with about 96% seen just once and about 1% held by the top ten. Sequencing was performed on naive CD4+ T cells sorted from blood. Subset denoted: CD45RA+ positively selected. All receptors come from a man younger than 40 in good health.

This sequence joins TRBV9 and TRBJ2-6, with a possible D match to TRBD2 (6 bases). This CDR3 has 14 residues. Trimming shortened V by 7 bases and J by 3 bases, and 11 bases separated the two germline ends. From germline, CDR1 is SGDLS and CDR2 YYNGEE. Here the CDR3 reads CASCRGDGANVLTF. The CDR3 DNA is TGTGCCAGCTGCCGCGGGGATGGGGCCAACGTCCTGACTTTC.

The CDR3 reads CASSPRAGGTDTQYF. CDR3 nucleotides: TGTGCCAGCTCACCCCGGGCGGGGGGAACAGATACGCAGTATTTT. This chain links TRBV18 with TRBJ2-3; 8 nucleotides line up with TRBD2. Losses at the gene ends were 3 bases for V and 3 bases for J; bases not matched to a gene: 5. Looked up from germline, CDR1 is KGHSH and CDR2 is LQKENI. The CDR3 covers 15 residues.

V and J are TRBV7-9 and TRBJ2-5; D is undetermined. V lost 4 bases to trimming and J lost 4 bases, with 7 bases between them. In germline, CDR1 is SEHNR, CDR2 FQNEAQ (reference sequence). The CDR3 covers 12 residues. The CDR3 loop reads CASSSVRETQYF. CDR3 in DNA: TGTGCCAGCAGCTCAGTCAGAGAGACCCAGTACTTC.

The chain carries TRBV28 and TRBJ1-5; D not resolved. Looked up from germline, CDR1 is MDHEN and CDR2 is SYDVKM. V was pared by 2 bases and J by 2 bases, with 13 bases between. The CDR3 consists of 16 residues. This chain's CDR3 is CASSLRQAVGNQPQHF. The CDR3 DNA is TGTGCCAGCAGTTTAAGGCAAGCGGTGGGCAATCAGCCCCAGCATTTT.

The chain carries TRBV6-5 and TRBJ2-6; 7 nucleotides line up with TRBD2. This CDR3 region has 15 residues. CDR1 is MNHEY, CDR2 SVGAGI, per germline. V was pared by 6 bases and J by 1 base, with 3 bases of the junction left unmatched. DNA of the CDR3: TGTGCCAGCAGGCCGCGGGGGTCTGGGGCCAACGTCCTGACTTTC. The encoded protein is CASRPRGSGANVLTF.